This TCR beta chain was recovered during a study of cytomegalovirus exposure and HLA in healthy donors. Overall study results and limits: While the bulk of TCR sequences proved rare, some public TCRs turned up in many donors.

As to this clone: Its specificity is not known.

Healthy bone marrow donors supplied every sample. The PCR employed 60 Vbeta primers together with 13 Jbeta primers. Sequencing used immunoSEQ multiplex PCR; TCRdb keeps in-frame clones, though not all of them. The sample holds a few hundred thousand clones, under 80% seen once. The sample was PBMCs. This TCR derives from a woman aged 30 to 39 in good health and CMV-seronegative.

CDR3 protein: CASSPRPQNTGELFF. The CDR3 region has the DNA TGTGCCAGCAGCCCTAGACCCCAGAACACCGGGGAGCTGTTTTTT. The chain carries TRBV7-3 and TRBJ2-2, with D uncertain. With 5 bases removed from V and 1 base from J, the gap between germline ends came to 11 bases. Germline V gene data show CDR1 as SGHTA and CDR2 as FQGTGA. The CDR3 covers 15 residues.